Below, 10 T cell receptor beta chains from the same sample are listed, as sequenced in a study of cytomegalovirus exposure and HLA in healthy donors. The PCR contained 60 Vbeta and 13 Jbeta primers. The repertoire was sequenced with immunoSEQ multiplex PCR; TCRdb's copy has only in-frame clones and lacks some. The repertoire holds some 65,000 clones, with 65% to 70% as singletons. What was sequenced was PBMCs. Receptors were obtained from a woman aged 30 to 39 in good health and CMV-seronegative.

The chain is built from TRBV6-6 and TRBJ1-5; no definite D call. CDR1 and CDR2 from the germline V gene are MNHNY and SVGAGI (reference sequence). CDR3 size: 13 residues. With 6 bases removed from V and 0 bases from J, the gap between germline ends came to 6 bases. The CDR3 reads CASRLDSNQPQHF. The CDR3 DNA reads TGTGCCAGCAGACTAGATAGCAATCAGCCCCAGCATTTT.

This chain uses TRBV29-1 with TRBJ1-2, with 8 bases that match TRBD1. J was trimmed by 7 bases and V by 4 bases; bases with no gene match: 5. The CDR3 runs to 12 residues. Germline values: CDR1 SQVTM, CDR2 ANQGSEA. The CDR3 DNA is TGCAGCGTTGCCCGGACAGGGCTTGGCTACACCTTC. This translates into CSVARTGLGYTF.

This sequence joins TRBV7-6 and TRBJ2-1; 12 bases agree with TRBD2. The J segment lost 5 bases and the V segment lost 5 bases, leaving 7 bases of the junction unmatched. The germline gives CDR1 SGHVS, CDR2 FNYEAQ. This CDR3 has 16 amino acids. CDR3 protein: CASSLTSGGRDNEQFF. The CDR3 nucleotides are TGTGCCAGCAGCCTAACTAGCGGGGGGCGAGACAATGAGCAGTTCTTC.

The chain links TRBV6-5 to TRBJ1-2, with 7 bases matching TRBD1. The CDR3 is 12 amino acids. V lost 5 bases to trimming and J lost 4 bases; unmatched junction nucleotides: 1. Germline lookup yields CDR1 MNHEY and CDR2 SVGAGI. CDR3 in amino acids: CASSAGGYGYTF. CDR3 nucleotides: TGTGCCAGCAGTGCAGGGGGCTATGGCTACACCTTC.

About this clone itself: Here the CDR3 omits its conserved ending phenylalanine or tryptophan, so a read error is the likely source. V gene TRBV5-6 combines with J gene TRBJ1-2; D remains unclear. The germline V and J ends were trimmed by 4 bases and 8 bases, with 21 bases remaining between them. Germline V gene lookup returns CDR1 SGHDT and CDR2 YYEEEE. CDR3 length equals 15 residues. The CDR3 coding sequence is TGTGCCAGCAGCAGCTTGTCTTTGGGCAGGATCGGCTACACCGTC. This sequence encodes CASSSLSLGRIGYTV.

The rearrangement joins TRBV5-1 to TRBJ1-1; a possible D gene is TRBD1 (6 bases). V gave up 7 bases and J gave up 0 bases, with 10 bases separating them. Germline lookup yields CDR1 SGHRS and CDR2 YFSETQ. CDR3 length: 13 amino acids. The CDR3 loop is CASRTVMNTEAFF. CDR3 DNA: TGCGCCAGCCGGACAGTGATGAACACTGAAGCTTTCTTT.

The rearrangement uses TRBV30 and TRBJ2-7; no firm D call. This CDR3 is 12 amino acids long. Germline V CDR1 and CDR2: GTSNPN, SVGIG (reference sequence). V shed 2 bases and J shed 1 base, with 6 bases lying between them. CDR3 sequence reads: CAWSSLSYEQYF. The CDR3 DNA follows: TGTGCCTGGAGTTCTCTATCCTACGAGCAGTACTTC.

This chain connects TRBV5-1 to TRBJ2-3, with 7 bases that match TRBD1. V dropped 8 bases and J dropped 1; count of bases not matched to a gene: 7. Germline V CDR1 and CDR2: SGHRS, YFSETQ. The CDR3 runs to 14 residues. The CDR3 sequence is CASRGTEGTDTQYF. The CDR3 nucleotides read TGCGCCAGTCGAGGGACAGAGGGCACAGATACGCAGTATTTT.

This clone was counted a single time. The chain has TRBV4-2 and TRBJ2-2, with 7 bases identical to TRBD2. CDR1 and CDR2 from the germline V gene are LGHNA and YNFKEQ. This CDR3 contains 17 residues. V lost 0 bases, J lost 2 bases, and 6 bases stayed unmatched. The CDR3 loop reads CASSQDSGGGNTGELFF. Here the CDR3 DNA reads TGTGCCAGCAGCCAAGATTCGGGCGGGGGTAACACCGGGGAGCTGTTTTTT.

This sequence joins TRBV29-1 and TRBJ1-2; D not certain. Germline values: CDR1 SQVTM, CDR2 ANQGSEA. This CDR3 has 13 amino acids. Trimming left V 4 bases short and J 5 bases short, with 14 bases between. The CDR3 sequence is CSVGTRLAYGYTF. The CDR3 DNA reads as TGCAGCGTTGGTACCCGGTTAGCGTATGGCTACACCTTC.